This T cell receptor beta chain originates from a study of neoadjuvant anti-PD-1 for oral cavity cancer. Study-level results: Post-nivolumab, blood T cell clonality was significantly elevated in non-responders. With a few patients per group, TCR findings need larger cohorts.

Repertoires were generated with immunoSEQ multiplex PCR, while TCRdb's copy carries only in-frame clones and drops some. The sample holds around 62,000 clones, 79% seen once. Of note for this clone: Its specificity is not known.

The length of the CDR3 is 13 residues. Germline V lookup: CDR1 SGHNT, CDR2 YYREEE (reference sequence). Trimming removed 0 bases from V and 2 bases from J, with 2 bases in between. These oral cavity squamous cell carcinomas were HPV-negative and locally advanced. Analysis of PBMCs was direct, with no culture step. The clonotype was recovered from a person between 40 and 80 years old with oral cavity squamous cell carcinoma. Here the sequenced sample was PBMCs, taken before nivolumab (anti-PD-1) treatment. The V and J genes are TRBV5-4 and TRBJ1-4; D is uncertain. This CDR3 is CASSLDTNEKLFF. CDR3 DNA: TGTGCCAGCAGCTTGGACACTAATGAAAAACTGTTTTTT.